The TCR beta chain under discussion was sequenced for a study of human T cells and chemical hapten exposure. The CDR3 has 15 amino acids. Per germline, CDR1 MNHEY and CDR2 SMNVEV (reference sequence). J lost 0 bases, V lost 4 bases, and 0 bases had no gene match. Time point defined: healthy volunteer bleed at 2 weeks. From whole blood left unfractionated, total RNA was extracted. This clonotype appeared many times. MiXCR, run by TCRdb on the RACE reads, gives a single entry per CDR3 protein. The table includes 80,000 to 100,000 distinct CDR3 sequences, about 8.7% detected once. The source of this sequence is a female donor in good health. Some clones in this sample may be carry-over from other donors' samples. Sequencing was carried out using whole blood. The chain combines TRBV27 with TRBJ2-1; 10 bases match TRBD2. The CDR3 DNA reads as TGTGCCAGCAGTTCTAGCGGGAGCTCCTACAATGAGCAGTTCTTC. Protein sequence: CASSSSGSSYNEQFF.